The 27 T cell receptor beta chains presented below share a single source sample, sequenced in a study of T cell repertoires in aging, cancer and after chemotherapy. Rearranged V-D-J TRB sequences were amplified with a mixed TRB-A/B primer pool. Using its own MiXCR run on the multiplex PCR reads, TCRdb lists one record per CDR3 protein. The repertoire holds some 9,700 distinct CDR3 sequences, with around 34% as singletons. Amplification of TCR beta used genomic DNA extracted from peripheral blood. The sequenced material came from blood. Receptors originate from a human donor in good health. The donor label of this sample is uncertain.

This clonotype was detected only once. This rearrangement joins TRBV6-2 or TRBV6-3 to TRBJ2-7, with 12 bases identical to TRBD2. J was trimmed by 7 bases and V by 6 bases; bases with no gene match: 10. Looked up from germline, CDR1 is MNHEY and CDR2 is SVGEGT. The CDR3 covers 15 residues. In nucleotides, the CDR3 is TGTGCCAGCAGGACGACTAGCGGGGGTCTTCGGGAGCAGTACTTC. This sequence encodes CASRTTSGGLREQYF.

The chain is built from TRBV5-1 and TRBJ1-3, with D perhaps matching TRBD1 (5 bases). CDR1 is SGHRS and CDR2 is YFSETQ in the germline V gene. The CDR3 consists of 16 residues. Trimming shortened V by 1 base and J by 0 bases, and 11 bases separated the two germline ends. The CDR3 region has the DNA TGCGCCAGCAGCTTGCGCGACAGCTCCTCTGGAAACACCATATATTTT. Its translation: CASSLRDSSSGNTIYF.

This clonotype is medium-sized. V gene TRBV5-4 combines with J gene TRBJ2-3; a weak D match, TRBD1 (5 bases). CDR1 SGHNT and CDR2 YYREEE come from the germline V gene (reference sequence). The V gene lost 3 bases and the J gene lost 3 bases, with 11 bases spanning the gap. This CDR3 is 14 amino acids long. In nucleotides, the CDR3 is TGTGCCAGCAGCTACGGAAGGGGTACAGATACGCAGTATTTT. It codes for CASSYGRGTDTQYF.

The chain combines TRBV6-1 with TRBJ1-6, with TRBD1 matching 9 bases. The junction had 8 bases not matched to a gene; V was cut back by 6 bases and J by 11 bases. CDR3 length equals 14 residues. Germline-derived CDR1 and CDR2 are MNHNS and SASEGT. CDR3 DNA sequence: TGTGCCAGCAGGGCCGGGACAGGGACAACACCCCTCCACTTT. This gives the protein CASRAGTGTTPLHF.

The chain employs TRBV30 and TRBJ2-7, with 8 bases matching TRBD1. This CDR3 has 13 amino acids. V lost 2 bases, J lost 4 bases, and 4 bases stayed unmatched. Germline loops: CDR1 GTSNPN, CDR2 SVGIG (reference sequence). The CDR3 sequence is CAWSRGQVYEQYF. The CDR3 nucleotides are TGTGCCTGGAGTAGGGGACAGGTATACGAGCAGTACTTC.

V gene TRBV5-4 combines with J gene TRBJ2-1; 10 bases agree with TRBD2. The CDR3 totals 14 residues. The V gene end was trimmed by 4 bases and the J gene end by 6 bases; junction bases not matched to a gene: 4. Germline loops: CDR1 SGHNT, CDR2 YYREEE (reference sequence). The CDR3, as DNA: TGTGCCAGCAGCCTAGCGGGGGATCTCAATGAGCAGTTCTTC. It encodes CASSLAGDLNEQFF.

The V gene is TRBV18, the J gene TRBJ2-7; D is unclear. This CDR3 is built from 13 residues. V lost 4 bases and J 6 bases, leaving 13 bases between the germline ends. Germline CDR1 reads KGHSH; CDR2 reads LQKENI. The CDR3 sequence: CASSLITDGEQYF. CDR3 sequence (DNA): TGTGCCAGCTCACTAATAACAGATGGCGAGCAGTACTTC.

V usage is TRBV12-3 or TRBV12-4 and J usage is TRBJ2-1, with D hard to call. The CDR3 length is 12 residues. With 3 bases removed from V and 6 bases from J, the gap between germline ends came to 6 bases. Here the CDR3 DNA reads TGTGCCAGCAGTTTCTTGGGCAATGAGCAGTTCTTC. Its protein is CASSFLGNEQFF.

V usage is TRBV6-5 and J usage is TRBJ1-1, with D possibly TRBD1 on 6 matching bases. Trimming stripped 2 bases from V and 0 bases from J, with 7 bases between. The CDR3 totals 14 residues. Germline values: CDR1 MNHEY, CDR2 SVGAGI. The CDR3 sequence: CASSYGQLNTEAFF. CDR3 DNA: TGTGCCAGCAGTTACGGACAGCTGAACACTGAAGCTTTCTTT.

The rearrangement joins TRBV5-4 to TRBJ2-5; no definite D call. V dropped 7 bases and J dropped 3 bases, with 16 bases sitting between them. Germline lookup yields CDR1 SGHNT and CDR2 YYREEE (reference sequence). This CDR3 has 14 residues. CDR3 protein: CASQTVPAEETQYF. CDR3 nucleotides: TGTGCCAGCCAGACCGTTCCGGCAGAAGAGACCCAGTACTTC.

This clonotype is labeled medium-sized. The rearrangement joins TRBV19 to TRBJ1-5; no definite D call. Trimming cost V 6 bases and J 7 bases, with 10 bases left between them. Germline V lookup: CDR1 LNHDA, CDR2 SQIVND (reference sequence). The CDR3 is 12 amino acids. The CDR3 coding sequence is TGTGCCAGTAGAGGCTCGGGCCAGCCCCAGCATTTT. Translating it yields CASRGSGQPQHF.

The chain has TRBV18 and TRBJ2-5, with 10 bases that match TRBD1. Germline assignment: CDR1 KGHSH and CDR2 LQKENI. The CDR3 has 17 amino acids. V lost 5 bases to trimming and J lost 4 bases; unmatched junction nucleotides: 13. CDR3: CASSSTTGGRSGETQYF. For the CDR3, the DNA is TGTGCCAGCTCATCCACGACAGGGGGCCGATCGGGAGAGACCCAGTACTTC.

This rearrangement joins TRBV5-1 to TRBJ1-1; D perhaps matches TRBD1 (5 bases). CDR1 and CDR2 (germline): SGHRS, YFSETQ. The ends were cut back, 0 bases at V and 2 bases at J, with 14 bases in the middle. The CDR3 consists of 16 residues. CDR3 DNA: TGCGCCAGCAGCTTGGGGGCCGGGACGGCTAACACTGAAGCTTTCTTT. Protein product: CASSLGAGTANTEAFF. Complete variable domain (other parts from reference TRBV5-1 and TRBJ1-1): KAGVTQTPRYLIKTRGQQVTLSCSPISGHRSVSWYQQTPGQGLQFLFEYFSETQRNKGNFPGRFSGRQFSNSRSEMNVSTLELGDSALYLCASSLGAGTANTEAFFGQGTRLTVV.

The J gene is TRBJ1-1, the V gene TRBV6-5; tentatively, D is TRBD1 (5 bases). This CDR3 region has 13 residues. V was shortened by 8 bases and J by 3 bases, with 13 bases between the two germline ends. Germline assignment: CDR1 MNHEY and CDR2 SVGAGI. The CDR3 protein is CASVGRGDTEAFF. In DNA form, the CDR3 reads TGTGCCAGCGTAGGGCGGGGGGACACTGAAGCTTTCTTT.

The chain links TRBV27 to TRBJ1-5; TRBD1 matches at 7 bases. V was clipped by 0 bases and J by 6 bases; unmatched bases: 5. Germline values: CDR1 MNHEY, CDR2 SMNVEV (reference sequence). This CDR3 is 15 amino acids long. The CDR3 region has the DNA TGTGCCAGCAGTTTATCACAGGGGATGGGTCAGCCCCAGCATTTT. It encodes CASSLSQGMGQPQHF.

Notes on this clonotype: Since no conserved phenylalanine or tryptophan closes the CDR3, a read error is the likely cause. CDR3 loop: CASSLAGDSYNEQFL. In nucleotides, the CDR3 is TGTGCCAGCAGCTTAGCGGGCGACTCCTACAATGAGCAGTTCTTG. The chain carries TRBV5-5 and TRBJ2-1, with D tentatively TRBD2 (6 bases). Trimming left V 2 bases short and J 0 bases short, with 9 bases between. From germline, CDR1 is SGHKS and CDR2 YYEKEE (reference sequence). The CDR3 spans 15 residues.

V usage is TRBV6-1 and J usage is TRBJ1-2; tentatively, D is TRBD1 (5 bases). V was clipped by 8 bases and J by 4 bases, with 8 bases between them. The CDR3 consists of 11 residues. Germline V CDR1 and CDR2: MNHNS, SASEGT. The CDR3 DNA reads TGTGCCAGCGGGGCTTCCTATGGCTACACCTTC. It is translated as CASGASYGYTF.

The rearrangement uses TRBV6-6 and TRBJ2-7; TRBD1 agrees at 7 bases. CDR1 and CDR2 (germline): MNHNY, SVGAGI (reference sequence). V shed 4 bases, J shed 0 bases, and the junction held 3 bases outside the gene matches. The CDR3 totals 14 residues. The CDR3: CASSSRTGSYEQYF. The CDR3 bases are TGTGCCAGCAGTTCTCGGACAGGCTCCTACGAGCAGTACTTC.

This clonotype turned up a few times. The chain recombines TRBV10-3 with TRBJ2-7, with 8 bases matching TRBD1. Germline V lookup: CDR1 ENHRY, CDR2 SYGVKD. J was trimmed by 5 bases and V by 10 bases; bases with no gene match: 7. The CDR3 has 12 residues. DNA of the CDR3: TGTGCCAACGGACAGGGTTTCGACGAGCAGTACTTC. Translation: CANGQGFDEQYF.

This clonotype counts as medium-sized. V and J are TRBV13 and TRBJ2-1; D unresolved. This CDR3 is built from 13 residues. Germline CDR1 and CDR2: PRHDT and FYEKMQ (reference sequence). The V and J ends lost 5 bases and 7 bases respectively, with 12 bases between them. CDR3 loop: CASSPNSANEQFF. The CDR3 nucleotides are TGTGCCAGCAGCCCCAACTCTGCGAATGAGCAGTTCTTC.

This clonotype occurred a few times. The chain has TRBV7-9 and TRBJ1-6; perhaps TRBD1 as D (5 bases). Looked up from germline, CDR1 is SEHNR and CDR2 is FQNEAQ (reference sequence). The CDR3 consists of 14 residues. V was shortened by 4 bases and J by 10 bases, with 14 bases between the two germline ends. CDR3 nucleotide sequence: TGTGCCAGCAGCTACCCGGGGGGTGCATCACCCCTCCACTTT. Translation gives CASSYPGGASPLHF.

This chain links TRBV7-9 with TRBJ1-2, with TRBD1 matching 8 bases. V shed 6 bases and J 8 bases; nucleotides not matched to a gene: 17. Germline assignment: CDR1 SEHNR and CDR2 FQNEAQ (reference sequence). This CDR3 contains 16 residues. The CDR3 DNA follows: TGTGCCAGCAGTTCGACAGGGGAAGGGGTGTTTCCGGGCTACACCTTC. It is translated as CASSSTGEGVFPGYTF. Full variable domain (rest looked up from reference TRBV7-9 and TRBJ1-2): DTGVSQNPRHKITKRGQNVTFRCDPISEHNRLYWYRQTLGQGPEFLTYFQNEAQLEKSRLLSDRFSAERPKGSFSTLEIQRTEQGDSAMYLCASSSTGEGVFPGYTFGSGTRLTVV.

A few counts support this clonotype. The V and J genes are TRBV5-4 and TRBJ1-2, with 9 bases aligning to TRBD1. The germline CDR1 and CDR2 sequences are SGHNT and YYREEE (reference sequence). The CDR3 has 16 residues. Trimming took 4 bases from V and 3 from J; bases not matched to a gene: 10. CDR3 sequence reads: CASSRTGTGLDYGYTF. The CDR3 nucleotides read TGTGCCAGCAGCAGGACCGGGACAGGGTTAGACTATGGCTACACCTTC.

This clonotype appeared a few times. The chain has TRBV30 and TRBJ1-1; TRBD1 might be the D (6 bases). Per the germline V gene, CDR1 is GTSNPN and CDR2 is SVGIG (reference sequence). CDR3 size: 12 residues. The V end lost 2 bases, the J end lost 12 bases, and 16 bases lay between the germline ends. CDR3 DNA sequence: TGTGCCTGGAGTCCCAAGGGGGACCCTACTTTCTTT. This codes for CAWSPKGDPTFF.

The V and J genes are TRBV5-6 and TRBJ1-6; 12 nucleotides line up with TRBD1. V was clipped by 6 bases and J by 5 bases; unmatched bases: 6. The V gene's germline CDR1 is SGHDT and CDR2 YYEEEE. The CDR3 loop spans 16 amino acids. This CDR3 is CASTRDRGRDNSPLHF. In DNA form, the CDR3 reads TGTGCCAGCACCAGGGACAGGGGGCGTGATAATTCACCCCTCCACTTT.

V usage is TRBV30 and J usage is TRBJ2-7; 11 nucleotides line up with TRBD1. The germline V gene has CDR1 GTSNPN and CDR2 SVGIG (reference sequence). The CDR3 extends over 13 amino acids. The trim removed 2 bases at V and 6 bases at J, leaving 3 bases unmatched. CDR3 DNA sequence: TGTGCCTGGAGTCGGACAGGGGGCGGCGAGCAGTACTTC. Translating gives CAWSRTGGGEQYF.

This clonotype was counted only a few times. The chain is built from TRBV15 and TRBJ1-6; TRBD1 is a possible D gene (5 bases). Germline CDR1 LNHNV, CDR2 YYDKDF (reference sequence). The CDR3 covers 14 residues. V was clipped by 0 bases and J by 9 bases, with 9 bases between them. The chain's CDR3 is CATSRDRGFSPLHF. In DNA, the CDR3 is TGTGCCACCAGCAGAGATCGGGGGTTTTCACCCCTCCACTTT. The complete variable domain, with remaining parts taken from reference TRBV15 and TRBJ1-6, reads DAMVIQNPRYQVTQFGKPVTLSCSQTLNHNVMYWYQQKSSQAPKLLFHYYDKDFNNEADTPDNFQSRRPNTSFCFLDIRSPGLGDTAMYLCATSRDRGFSPLHFGNGTRLTVT.